This TCR beta chain is drawn from a study of blood T cell repertoires in COVID-19. Study as a whole: The origin of the acute and convalescent COVID-19 samples was the United States, Italy and Spain. The analysed material was cDNA or gDNA that came from T cells, B-cell-depleted T cells, or PBMCs.

TCRdb keeps only in-frame clones here, not all; method: immunoSEQ multiplex PCR. The sample includes about 210,000 clones, about 87% of them seen just once. All enrollees were roughly 18 to 95 years old and from 20 to 25 US areas. Cohort assignment relied on participant-reported clinical history. The CDR3 spans 14 residues. The germline gives CDR1 SEHNR, CDR2 FQNEAQ (reference sequence). Deletions cut 3 bases from V and 5 bases from J, with 14 bases between. This sequence originates from a man aged 18 to 35 with acute COVID-19. The genes are TRBV7-9 and TRBJ2-7; TRBD1 might be the D (6 bases). The material sequenced was PBMCs or T cells enriched from blood (not recorded which). CDR3 loop: CASSFGQGRDEQYF. The CDR3 DNA follows: TGTGCCAGCAGCTTTGGCCAGGGGCGCGACGAGCAGTACTTC.